This passage covers 3 T cell receptor beta chains from one sample sequenced in a study of blood T cell repertoires in COVID-19. TCRdb's table, derived via immunoSEQ multiplex PCR, lists solely in-frame clones and lacks some. The profile covers fewer than 90,000 clones, with around 90% appearing a single time and about 16% taken by the ten largest. Sequencing input: peripheral blood. The source of these receptors is a male donor with acute or convalescent COVID-19.

This clone was seen a handful of times. This sequence joins TRBV7-2 and TRBJ1-1, with 10 positions matching TRBD1. The trim removed 3 bases at V and 0 bases at J, leaving 4 bases unmatched. The CDR3 length is 16 residues. The V gene's germline CDR1 is SGHTA and CDR2 FQGNSA. CDR3 region: CASSLVTGGLNTEAFF. In nucleotides, the CDR3 is TGTGCCAGCAGCTTGGTGACAGGGGGCCTGAACACTGAAGCTTTCTTT.

The chain joins TRBV4-1 to TRBJ2-6; 11 bases map to TRBD1. V lost 0 bases and J lost 1; bases outside the gene matches: 2. The CDR3 length is 18 residues. Germline loops: CDR1 MGHRA, CDR2 YSYEKL. The CDR3 nucleotides read TGCGCCAGCAGCCAAGATTGGGACAGGGGGTCTGGGGCCAACGTCCTGACTTTC. This encodes CASSQDWDRGSGANVLTF.

The V call is TRBV18, the J call TRBJ2-2; D gene ambiguous. Between the trimmed V and J ends, which lost 4 bases and 2 bases, there was a span of 29 bases. In germline, CDR1 is KGHSH, CDR2 LQKENI. The CDR3 has 21 residues. CDR3 coding DNA: TGTGCCAGCTCACGACTCGCCCCCTCCCCGGGTGAACGATCCAACACCGGGGAGCTGTTTTTT. Translated, it gives CASSRLAPSPGERSNTGELFF.